This TCR beta chain is drawn from a study of a mutant IDH1 vaccine in newly diagnosed glioma. The time point: week 47, end of study. It was 300 ug of mutant IDH1 20-mer peptide that made up each vaccine dose, given with topical imiquimod. V dropped 6 bases and J dropped 3 bases, with 11 bases sitting between them. CDR1 SGHTA and CDR2 FQGNSA come from the germline V gene. The CDR3 is 13 residues long. The repertoire was sequenced with immunoSEQ multiplex PCR; TCRdb's copy has only in-frame clones and lacks some. In the table there are 30,000 to 45,000 clones, roughly 71% of which are singletons. Details on this clone: Its antigen is unidentified.

Sequenced here: PBMCs, sampled from a glioma patient whose treatment included an IDH1 peptide vaccine. The origin of this receptor is a man between 35 and 55 years old with glioma. The gene calls are TRBV7-2 and TRBJ2-5, with D possibly matching TRBD2 (6 bases). This CDR3 reads CASRTGGEETQYF. The DNA of the CDR3 is TGTGCCAGCAGGACGGGCGGGGAAGAGACCCAGTACTTC.